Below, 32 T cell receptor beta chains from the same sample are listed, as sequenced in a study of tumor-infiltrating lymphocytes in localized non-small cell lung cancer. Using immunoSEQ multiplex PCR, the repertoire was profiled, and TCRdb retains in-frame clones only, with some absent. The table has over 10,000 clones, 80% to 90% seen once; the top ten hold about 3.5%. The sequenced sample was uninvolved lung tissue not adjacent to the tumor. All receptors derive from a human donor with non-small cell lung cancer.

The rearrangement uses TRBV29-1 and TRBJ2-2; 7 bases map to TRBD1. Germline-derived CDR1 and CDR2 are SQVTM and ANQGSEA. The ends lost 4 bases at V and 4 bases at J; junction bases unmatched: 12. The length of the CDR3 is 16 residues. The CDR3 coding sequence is TGCAGCGTTGCCGCACCTGGGGCAGGGGGCACCGGGGAGCTGTTTTTT. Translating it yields CSVAAPGAGGTGELFF.

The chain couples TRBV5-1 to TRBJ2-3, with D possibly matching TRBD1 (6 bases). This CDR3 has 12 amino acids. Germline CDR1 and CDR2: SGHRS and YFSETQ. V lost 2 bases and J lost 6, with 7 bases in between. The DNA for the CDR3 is TGCGCCAGCAGCTTAGACAGGGATACGCAGTATTTT. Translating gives CASSLDRDTQYF.

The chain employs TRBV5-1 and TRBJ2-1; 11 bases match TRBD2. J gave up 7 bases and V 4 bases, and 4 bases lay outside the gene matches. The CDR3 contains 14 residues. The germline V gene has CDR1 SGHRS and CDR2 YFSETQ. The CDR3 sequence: CASSPTSGRNEQFF. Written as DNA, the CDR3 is TGCGCCAGCAGCCCCACTAGCGGGAGAAATGAGCAGTTCTTC.

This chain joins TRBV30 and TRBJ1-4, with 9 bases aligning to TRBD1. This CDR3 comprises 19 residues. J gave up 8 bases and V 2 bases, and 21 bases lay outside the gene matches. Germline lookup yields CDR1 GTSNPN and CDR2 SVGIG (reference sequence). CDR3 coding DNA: TGTGCCTGGAGTCCCTGGGGGAAAAAAGGGGACAGGGAAGGAGAAAAACTGTTTTTT. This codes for CAWSPWGKKGDREGEKLFF.

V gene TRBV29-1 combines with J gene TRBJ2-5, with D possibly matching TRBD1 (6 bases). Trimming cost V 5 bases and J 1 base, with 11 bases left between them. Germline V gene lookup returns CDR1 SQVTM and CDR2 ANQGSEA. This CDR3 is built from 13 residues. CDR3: CSVTRGPQETQYF. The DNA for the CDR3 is TGCAGCGTTACCAGGGGTCCCCAAGAGACCCAGTACTTC.

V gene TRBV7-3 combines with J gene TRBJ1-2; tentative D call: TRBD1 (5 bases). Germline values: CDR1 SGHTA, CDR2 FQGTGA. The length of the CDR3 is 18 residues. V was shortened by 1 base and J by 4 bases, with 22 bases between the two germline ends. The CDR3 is CASSLKRDPDDRFYGYTF. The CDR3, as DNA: TGTGCCAGCAGCTTAAAGAGGGATCCCGATGACAGATTCTATGGCTACACCTTC.

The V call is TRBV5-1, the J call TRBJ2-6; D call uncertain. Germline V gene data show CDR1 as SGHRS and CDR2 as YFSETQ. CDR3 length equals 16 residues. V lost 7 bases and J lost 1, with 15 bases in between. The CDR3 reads CASGVGPLSGANVLTF. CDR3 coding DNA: TGCGCCAGCGGCGTGGGTCCACTATCTGGGGCCAACGTCCTGACTTTC.

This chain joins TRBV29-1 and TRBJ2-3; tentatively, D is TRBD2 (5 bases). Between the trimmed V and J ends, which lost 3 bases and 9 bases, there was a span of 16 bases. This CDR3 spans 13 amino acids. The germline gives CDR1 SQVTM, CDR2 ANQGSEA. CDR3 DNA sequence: TGCAGCGTTGAGACGTCCCGAGGAGGAACGCAGTATTTT. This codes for CSVETSRGGTQYF.

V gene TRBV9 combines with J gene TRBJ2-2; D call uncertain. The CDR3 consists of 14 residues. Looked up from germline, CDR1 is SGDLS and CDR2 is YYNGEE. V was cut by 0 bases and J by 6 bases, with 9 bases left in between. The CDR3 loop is CASSVVGQSGELFF. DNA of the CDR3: TGTGCCAGCAGCGTAGTTGGGCAGTCCGGGGAGCTGTTTTTT.

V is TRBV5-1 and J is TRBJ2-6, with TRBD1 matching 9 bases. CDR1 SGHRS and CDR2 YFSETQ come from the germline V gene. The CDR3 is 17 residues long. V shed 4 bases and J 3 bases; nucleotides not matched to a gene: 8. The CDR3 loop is CASSRGQGLGGANVLTF. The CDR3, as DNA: TGCGCCAGCAGCCGGGGACAGGGCTTAGGTGGGGCCAACGTCCTGACTTTC.

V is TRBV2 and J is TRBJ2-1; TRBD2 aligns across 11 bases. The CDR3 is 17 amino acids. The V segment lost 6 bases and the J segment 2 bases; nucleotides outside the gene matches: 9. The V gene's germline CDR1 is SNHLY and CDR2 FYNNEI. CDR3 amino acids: CASSDTSGGSPYNEQFF. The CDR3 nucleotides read TGTGCCAGCAGCGACACTAGCGGGGGTTCCCCCTACAATGAGCAGTTCTTC. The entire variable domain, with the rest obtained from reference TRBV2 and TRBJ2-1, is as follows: EPEVTQTPSHQVTQMGQEVILRCVPISNHLYFYWYRQILGQKVEFLVSFYNNEISEKSEIFDDQFSVERPDGSNFTLKIRSTKLEDSAMYFCASSDTSGGSPYNEQFFGPGTRLTVL.

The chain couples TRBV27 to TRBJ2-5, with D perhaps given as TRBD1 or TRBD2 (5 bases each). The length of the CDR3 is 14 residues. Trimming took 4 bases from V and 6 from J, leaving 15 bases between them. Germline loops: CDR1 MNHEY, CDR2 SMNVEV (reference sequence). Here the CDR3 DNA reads TGTGCCAGCAGTTCCAACCGGGACGGTAAGACCCAGTACTTC. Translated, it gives CASSSNRDGKTQYF.

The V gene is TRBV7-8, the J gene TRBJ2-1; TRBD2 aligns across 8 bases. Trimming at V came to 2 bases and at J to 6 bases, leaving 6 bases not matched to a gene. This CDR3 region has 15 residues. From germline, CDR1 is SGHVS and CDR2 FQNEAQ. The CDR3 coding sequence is TGTGCCAGCAGCTTAACGGGAGGGCCGGCCAATGAGCAGTTCTTC. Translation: CASSLTGGPANEQFF.

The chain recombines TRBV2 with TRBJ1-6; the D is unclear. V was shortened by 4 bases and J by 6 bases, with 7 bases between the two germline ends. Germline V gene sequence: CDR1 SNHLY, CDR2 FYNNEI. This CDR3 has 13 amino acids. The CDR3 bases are TGTGCCAGCAGTGGAGGTCGTAATTCACCCCTCCACTTT. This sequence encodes CASSGGRNSPLHF.

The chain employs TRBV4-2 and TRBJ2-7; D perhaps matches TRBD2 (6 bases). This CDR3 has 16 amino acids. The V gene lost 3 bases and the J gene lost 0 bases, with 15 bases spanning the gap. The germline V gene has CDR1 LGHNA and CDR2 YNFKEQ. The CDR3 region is CASSQGGGPDSYEQYF. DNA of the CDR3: TGTGCCAGCAGCCAGGGGGGTGGGCCGGACTCCTACGAGCAGTACTTC.

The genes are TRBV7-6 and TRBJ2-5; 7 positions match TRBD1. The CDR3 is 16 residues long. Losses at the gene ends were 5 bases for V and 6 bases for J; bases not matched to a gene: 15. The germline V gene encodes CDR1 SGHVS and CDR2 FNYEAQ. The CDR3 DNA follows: TGTGCCAGCAGCATCACCCCGACAGGGCAGGAGAAGACCCAGTACTTC. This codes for CASSITPTGQEKTQYF.

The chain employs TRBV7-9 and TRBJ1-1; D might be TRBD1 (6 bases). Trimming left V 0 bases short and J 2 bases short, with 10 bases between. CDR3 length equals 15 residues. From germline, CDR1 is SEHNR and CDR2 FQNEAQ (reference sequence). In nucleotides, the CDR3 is TGTGCCAGCAGCTTAGCCGGCAGGGGTAACACTGAAGCTTTCTTT. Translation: CASSLAGRGNTEAFF.

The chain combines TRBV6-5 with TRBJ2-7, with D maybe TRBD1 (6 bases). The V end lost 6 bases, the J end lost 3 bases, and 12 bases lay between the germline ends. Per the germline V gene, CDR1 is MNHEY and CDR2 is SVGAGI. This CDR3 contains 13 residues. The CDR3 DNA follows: TGTGCCAGCAGGAACAGGGTAAACTACGAGCAGTACTTC. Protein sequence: CASRNRVNYEQYF.

The CDR3 nucleotides are TGTGCCAGCTCACCACCGGAAGGGGGTGGACAGCCCCAGCATTTT. This encodes CASSPPEGGGQPQHF. The V gene is TRBV18, the J gene TRBJ1-5; the D gene is possibly TRBD1 (6 bases). CDR1 is KGHSH, CDR2 LQKENI, per germline. The V end was cut by 0 bases, the J end by 7 bases, with 13 bases between. The CDR3 is 15 amino acids.

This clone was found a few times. The CDR3 DNA reads TGTGCCAGCAGCCCCGCCGGGGGTTGGGAGACTGAAGCTTTCTTT. Translation gives CASSPAGGWETEAFF. The V call is TRBV7-9, the J call TRBJ1-1; D might be TRBD1 (5 bases). Germline V gives CDR1 SEHNR, CDR2 FQNEAQ (reference sequence). Trimming pared 5 bases from V and 5 bases from J, leaving 18 bases between. This CDR3 is built from 15 residues.

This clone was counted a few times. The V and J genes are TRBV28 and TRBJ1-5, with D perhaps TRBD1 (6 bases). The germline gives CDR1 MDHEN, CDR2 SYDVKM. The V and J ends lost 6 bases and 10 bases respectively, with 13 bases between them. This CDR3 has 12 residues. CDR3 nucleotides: TGTGCCAGCAGAGAACAGGGCGAACCCCAGCATTTT. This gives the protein CASREQGEPQHF. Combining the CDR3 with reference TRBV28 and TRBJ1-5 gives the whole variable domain DVKVTQSSRYLVKRTGEKVFLECVQDMDHENMFWYRQDPGLGLRLIYFSYDVKMKEKGDIPEGYSVSREKKERFSLILESASTNQTSMYLCASREQGEPQHFGDGTRLSIL.

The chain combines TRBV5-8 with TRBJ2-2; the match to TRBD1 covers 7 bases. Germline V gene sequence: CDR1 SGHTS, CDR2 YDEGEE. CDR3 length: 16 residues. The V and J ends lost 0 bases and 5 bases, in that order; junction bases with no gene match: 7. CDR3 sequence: CASSLEPGQRTGELFF. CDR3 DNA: TGTGCCAGCAGCTTGGAACCGGGACAGCGTACCGGGGAGCTGTTTTTT.

CDR3 sequence (DNA): TGTGCCAGCGGGGGCATTCAAGAGACCCAGTACTTC. Translation gives CASGGIQETQYF. The V call is TRBV6-6, the J call TRBJ2-5; a weak D match, TRBD1 (6 bases). In germline, CDR1 is MNHNY, CDR2 SVGAGI (reference sequence). The V end lost 8 bases, the J end lost 2 bases, and 9 bases lay between the germline ends. The CDR3 sequence is 12 residues long.

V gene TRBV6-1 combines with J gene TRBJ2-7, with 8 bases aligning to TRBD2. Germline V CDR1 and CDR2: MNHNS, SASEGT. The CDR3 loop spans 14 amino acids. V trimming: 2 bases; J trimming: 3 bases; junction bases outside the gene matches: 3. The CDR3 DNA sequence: TGTGCCAGCAGTGAACCGCGGGAGGACTACGAGCAGTACTTC. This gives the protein CASSEPREDYEQYF.

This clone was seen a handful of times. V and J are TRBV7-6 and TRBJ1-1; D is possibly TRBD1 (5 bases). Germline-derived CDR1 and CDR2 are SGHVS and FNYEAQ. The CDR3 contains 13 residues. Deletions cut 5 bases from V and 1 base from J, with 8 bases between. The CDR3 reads CASSLDRNTEAFF. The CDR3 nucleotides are TGTGCCAGCAGCCTAGACAGGAACACTGAAGCTTTCTTT.

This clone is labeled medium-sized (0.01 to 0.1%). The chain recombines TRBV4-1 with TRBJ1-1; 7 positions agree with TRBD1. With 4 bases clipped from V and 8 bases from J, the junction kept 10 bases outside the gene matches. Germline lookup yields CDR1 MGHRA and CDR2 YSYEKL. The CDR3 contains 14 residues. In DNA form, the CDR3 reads TGCGCCAGCAGCCCTAGACAGGGCCCCGAAGAAGCTTTCTTT. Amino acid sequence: CASSPRQGPEEAFF.

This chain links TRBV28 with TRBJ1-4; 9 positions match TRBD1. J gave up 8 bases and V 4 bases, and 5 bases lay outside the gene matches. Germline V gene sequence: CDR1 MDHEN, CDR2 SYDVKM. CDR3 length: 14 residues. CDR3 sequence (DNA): TGTGCCAGCAGTTCTGGGGACAGGGAAGAAAAACTGTTTTTT. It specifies CASSSGDREEKLFF.

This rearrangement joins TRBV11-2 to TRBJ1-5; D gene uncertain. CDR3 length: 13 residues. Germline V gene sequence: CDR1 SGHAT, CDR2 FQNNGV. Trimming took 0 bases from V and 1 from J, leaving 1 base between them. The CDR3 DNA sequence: TGTGCCAGCAGCTTAGAAAGCAATCAGCCCCAGCATTTT. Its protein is CASSLESNQPQHF.

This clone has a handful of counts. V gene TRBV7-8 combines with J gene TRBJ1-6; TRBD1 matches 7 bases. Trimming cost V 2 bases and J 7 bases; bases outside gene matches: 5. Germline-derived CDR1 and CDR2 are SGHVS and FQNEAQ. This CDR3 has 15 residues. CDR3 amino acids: CASSLLPQGNSPLHF. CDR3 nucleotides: TGTGCCAGCAGCTTACTTCCACAGGGGAATTCACCCCTCCACTTT. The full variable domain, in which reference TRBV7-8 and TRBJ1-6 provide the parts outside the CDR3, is GAGVSQSPRYKVAKRGQDVALRCDPISGHVSLFWYQQALGQGPEFLTYFQNEAQLDKSGLPSDRFFAERPEGSVSTLKIQRTQQEDSAVYLCASSLLPQGNSPLHFGNGTRLTVT.

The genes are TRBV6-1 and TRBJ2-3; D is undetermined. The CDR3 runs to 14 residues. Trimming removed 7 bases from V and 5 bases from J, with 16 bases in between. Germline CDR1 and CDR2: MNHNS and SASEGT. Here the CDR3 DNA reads TGTGCCAGCATTCGTAACATTCGTGAAGATACGCAGTATTTT. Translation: CASIRNIREDTQYF.

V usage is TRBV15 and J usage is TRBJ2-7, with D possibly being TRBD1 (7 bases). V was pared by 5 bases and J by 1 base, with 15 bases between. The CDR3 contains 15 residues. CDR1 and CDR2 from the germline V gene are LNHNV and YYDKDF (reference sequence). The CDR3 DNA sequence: TGTGCCACCAGCGAGAGGGGGGACAGTTCCTACGAGCAGTACTTC. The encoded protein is CATSERGDSSYEQYF.

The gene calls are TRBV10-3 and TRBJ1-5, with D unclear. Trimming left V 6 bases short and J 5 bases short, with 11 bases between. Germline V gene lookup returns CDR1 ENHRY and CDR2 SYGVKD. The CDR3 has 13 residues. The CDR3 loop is CAIRGVGDQPQHF. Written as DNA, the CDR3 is TGTGCCATCAGGGGAGTCGGGGATCAGCCCCAGCATTTT.